This is a list of T cell receptor beta chains from one sample in a study of blood T cell repertoires in COVID-19. Some clones are missing from TCRdb's copy, which holds only in-frame ones; the method was immunoSEQ multiplex PCR. The top ten hold 6.5% of the sample, which has some 350,000 clones, 90% seen once. The source material was peripheral blood. The receptors stem from a man aged 18-30 years with active or convalescent COVID-19. Each CDR3 is given with its conserved first and last residue. A D gene is named only where the DNA matches it firmly.

>TRBV25-1|TRBJ2-5|NA
TGTGCCAGCAGTGGCGGAAGGGGGTGGCAAGAGACCCAGTACTTC
CASSGGRGWQETQYF
>TRBV20-1|TRBJ2-3|NA
TGCAGTGCTAGTGCTTGGTCGAGGGCTAGCACAGATACGCAGTATTTT
CSASAWSRASTDTQYF
>TRBV2|TRBJ2-3|NA
TGTGCCAGCAGTGAAGCGTTTCTTAGACAGTACACAGATACGCAGTATTTT
CASSEAFLRQYTDTQYF
>TRBV7-2|TRBJ1-2|TRBD1
TGTGCCAGCAGCCAAGACAGGGCGCGGGGTGGCTACACCTTC
CASSQDRARGGYTF
>TRBV2|TRBJ2-2|TRBD2
TGTGCCAGCAGGGTAGCGGGAGTGAACACCGGGGAGCTGTTTTTT
CASRVAGVNTGELFF
>TRBV11-2|TRBJ2-7|NA
TGTGCCAGCAGCTTAGATTCGGGGGATAACCCCTACGAGCAGTACTTC
CASSLDSGDNPYEQYF
>TRBV7-2|TRBJ2-1|TRBD2
TGTGCCAGCAGCTTAGGAGGACTAGCGGGAGGCAATGAGCAGTTCTTC
CASSLGGLAGGNEQFF
>TRBV4-1|TRBJ1-2|NA
TGCGCCAGCAGCCAAGATACGGAGGGTCGGCGGATCTATGGCTACACCTTC
CASSQDTEGRRIYGYTF
>TRBV6-2/TRBV6-3|TRBJ1-4|NA
TGTGCCAGCAGTCTTACAGGGATGGGACTGTTTTTT
CASSLTGMGLFF
>TRBV4-3|TRBJ1-2|NA
TGCGCCAGCAGCCACTCCAGTGGGGGCTTTAACTATGGCTACACCTTC
CASSHSSGGFNYGYTF
>TRBV9|TRBJ2-1|NA
TGTGCCAGCCAGGTGGGCATACAGAGCTCCTACAATGAGCAGTTCTTC
CASQVGIQSSYNEQFF
>TRBV6-2/TRBV6-3|TRBJ1-3|NA
TGTGCCAGCAGTTACGGCAGGGCCTCTGGAAACACCATATATTTT
CASSYGRASGNTIYF
>TRBV5-1|TRBJ1-2|TRBD1
TGCGCCAGTGAACCAGGGGGCGCGATCTATGGCTACACCTTC
CASEPGGAIYGYTF
>TRBV6-2/TRBV6-3|TRBJ1-1|TRBD1
TGTGCCAGCAGTTCCAGACAGGGGGGGGACACTGAAGCTTTCTTT
CASSSRQGGDTEAFF
>TRBV2|TRBJ1-5|NA
TGTGCCAGCAGTTCAGGGCAGGGCAATCAGCCCCAGCATTTT
CASSSGQGNQPQHF